A single sample is the source of the 20 T cell receptor beta chains below, sequenced in a study of regulatory T cells in long-lasting Graves disease. Assembly of TCR beta libraries relied on iRepertoire HTBI primers together with Arm-PCR of CDR3 regions. Each CDR3 protein gets one entry after TCRdb re-called the multiplex PCR reads with MiXCR. This sample has more than 450,000 distinct CDR3 sequences, with around 12% found just once. Regarding time point: newly diagnosed GD, antithyroid drugs for less than 3 months. Making the TCR library involved RNA that had been extracted from PBMCs. This sample also belongs to another study, concerning T cells in Graves' hyperthyroidism and ophthalmopathy.

This specimen was peripheral blood mononuclear cells (PBMCs), taken at new diagnosis, from a patient treated with antithyroid drugs. Receptor source: a woman aged 25 to 39 with Graves disease.

In its sample, this clonotype was seen many times. The chain has TRBV20-1 and TRBJ2-1; D perhaps matches TRBD1 (6 bases). The CDR3 extends over 12 amino acids. Germline values: CDR1 DFQATT, CDR2 SNEGSKA (reference sequence). V lost 3 bases to trimming and J lost 15 bases, with 18 bases between them. The CDR3 coding sequence is TGCAGTGCTAGTTTGGGGGCCCTTTCTGTGTTCTTC. This codes for CSASLGALSVFF.

There are a few counts of this clonotype. V usage is TRBV29-1 and J usage is TRBJ2-3, with 7 bases fitting TRBD2. V lost 6 bases and J lost 3; bases outside the gene matches: 9. The CDR3 is 14 residues long. The germline gives CDR1 SQVTM, CDR2 ANQGSEA. CDR3 in DNA: TGCAGCGTGACCCTACTAGCGATGACAGATACGCAGTATTTT. This sequence encodes CSVTLLAMTDTQYF.

J is TRBJ2-7 and V is TRBV20-1; the D is unclear. Trimming pared 3 bases from V and 0 bases from J, leaving 12 bases between. The CDR3 has 14 residues. Germline CDR1 DFQATT, CDR2 SNEGSKA (reference sequence). In DNA, the CDR3 is TGCAGTGCTAGCCAATCCAGCCGCTCCTACGAGCAGTACTTC. It translates to CSASQSSRSYEQYF.

This clonotype was recorded many times. This sequence joins TRBV7-9 and TRBJ2-1; D unclear. Germline loops: CDR1 SEHNR, CDR2 FQNEAQ (reference sequence). The CDR3 length is 18 residues. V lost 1 base to trimming and J lost 6 bases, with 22 bases between them. The CDR3 region is CASSLVPLGVGRTNEQFF. The CDR3, as DNA: TGTGCCAGCAGCTTAGTCCCTTTAGGAGTGGGTCGAACCAATGAGCAGTTCTTC.

This clonotype was counted many times. V gene TRBV2 combines with J gene TRBJ2-5; no definite D call. The CDR3 is 13 amino acids. V shed 8 bases and J shed 1 base, with 11 bases lying between them. Germline V gene data show CDR1 as SNHLY and CDR2 as FYNNEI. CDR3 DNA: TGTGCCAGCGGTTTAGGCAGCCAAGAGACCCAGTACTTC. Translating gives CASGLGSQETQYF.

This clonotype appeared many times. The chain is built from TRBV7-2 and TRBJ1-1; D is unresolved. Germline CDR1 is SGHTA and CDR2 is FQGNSA. The length of the CDR3 is 14 residues. V lost 2 bases, J lost 5 bases, and 12 bases lay in between. The CDR3 sequence is CASSLRSLGTEAFF. CDR3 coding DNA: TGTGCCAGCAGCTTAAGGAGCTTGGGGACTGAAGCTTTCTTT.

This clonotype occurred many times. The chain recombines TRBV5-1 with TRBJ2-7; the D is unclear. This CDR3 comprises 14 residues. V shed 0 bases and J shed 7 bases, with 14 bases lying between them. Germline V gene data show CDR1 as SGHRS and CDR2 as YFSETQ. The CDR3 loop reads CASSLGGSLGEQYF. In DNA form, the CDR3 reads TGCGCCAGCAGCTTGGGGGGAAGCCTCGGGGAGCAGTACTTC.

This clonotype came up many times. This chain links TRBV5-1 with TRBJ1-2; the match to TRBD1 covers 8 bases. Germline CDR1 and CDR2: SGHRS and YFSETQ. The V and J ends lost 4 bases and 6 bases, in that order; junction bases with no gene match: 5. The CDR3 is 13 residues long. CDR3 coding DNA: TGCGCCAGCAGCACCCAGGGGGCGGATGGCTACACCTTC. Its translation is CASSTQGADGYTF.

This clonotype has a count of ten or more. This rearrangement joins TRBV7-2 to TRBJ2-5; D gene uncertain. The V end lost 1 base, the J end lost 1 base, and 7 bases lay between the germline ends. Germline V gene sequence: CDR1 SGHTA, CDR2 FQGNSA. The CDR3 covers 14 residues. The CDR3 loop reads CASSLVWIQETQYF. The CDR3 nucleotides read TGTGCCAGCAGCTTAGTGTGGATCCAAGAGACCCAGTACTTC.

The sample holds many counts of this clonotype. The chain is built from TRBV18 and TRBJ1-1, with D unclear. The CDR3 sequence is 14 residues long. Trimming took 4 bases from V and 3 from J, leaving 12 bases between them. Germline CDR1 reads KGHSH; CDR2 reads LQKENI. The CDR3 bases are TGTGCCAGCTCACTACGAAATTGGGACACTGAAGCTTTCTTT. This codes for CASSLRNWDTEAFF.

The chain recombines TRBV14 with TRBJ1-1; TRBD1 is a possible D gene (5 bases). The CDR3 spans 16 residues. V lost 0 bases to trimming and J lost 3 bases, with 14 bases between them. Germline V gives CDR1 SGHDN, CDR2 FVKESK. For the CDR3, the DNA is TGTGCCAGCAGCCAAGATTACCCAGGAGGGGACACTGAAGCTTTCTTT. It yields the protein CASSQDYPGGDTEAFF.

This clonotype was recorded at least ten times. J is TRBJ2-7 and V is TRBV30, with 9 bases that match TRBD2. With 3 bases clipped from V and 2 bases from J, the junction kept 5 bases outside the gene matches. This CDR3 spans 14 amino acids. The germline V gene encodes CDR1 GTSNPN and CDR2 SVGIG (reference sequence). This CDR3 reads CAWRSASGTYEQYF. The CDR3 DNA sequence: TGTGCCTGGAGATCGGCTAGCGGGACCTACGAGCAGTACTTC.

This clonotype was detected a few times. The chain recombines TRBV20-1 with TRBJ1-3; weak D call: TRBD1 (5 bases). The CDR3 spans 17 residues. From germline, CDR1 is DFQATT and CDR2 SNEGSKA (reference sequence). Trimming removed 2 bases at V and 0 bases at J, with 17 bases between. CDR3: CSARTHLGVGSGNTIYF. CDR3 DNA sequence: TGCAGTGCTAGAACCCATCTGGGGGTAGGCTCTGGAAACACCATATATTTT.

V usage is TRBV7-9 and J usage is TRBJ2-5, with 7 bases lining up with TRBD2. Germline V lookup: CDR1 SEHNR, CDR2 FQNEAQ (reference sequence). V lost 7 bases and J lost 1; bases outside the gene matches: 9. The CDR3 sequence is 15 residues long. As DNA, the CDR3 is TGTGCCAGCAACCTAAGCGGGGACGTCCAAGAGACCCAGTACTTC. Translation gives CASNLSGDVQETQYF.

This clonotype was recorded many times. The rearrangement links TRBV28 to TRBJ2-1; maybe TRBD2 (6 bases). The CDR3 is 16 amino acids. Germline CDR1 MDHEN, CDR2 SYDVKM. With 3 bases removed from V and 2 bases from J, the gap between germline ends came to 14 bases. CDR3: CASSFWAGITYNEQFF. CDR3 coding DNA: TGTGCCAGCAGTTTTTGGGCGGGAATAACCTACAATGAGCAGTTCTTC.

This clonotype showed up many times. This chain links TRBV24-1 with TRBJ2-3, with 10 bases matching TRBD2. This CDR3 contains 15 residues. The V and J ends lost 3 bases and 2 bases, in that order; junction bases with no gene match: 1. Germline CDR1 reads KGHDR; CDR2 reads SFDVKD. The CDR3 loop reads CATSDLAGDTDTQYF. CDR3 sequence (DNA): TGTGCCACCAGTGATCTAGCGGGGGACACAGATACGCAGTATTTT.

The rearrangement uses TRBV7-9 and TRBJ2-5, with 7 bases aligning to TRBD2. Germline CDR1 is SEHNR and CDR2 is FQNEAQ (reference sequence). J was trimmed by 4 bases and V by 1 base; bases with no gene match: 6. This CDR3 is 15 amino acids long. The CDR3 is CASSLVMQRGETQYF. In nucleotides, the CDR3 is TGTGCCAGCAGCTTAGTGATGCAGCGGGGAGAGACCCAGTACTTC.

The table lists this clonotype with many counts. CDR3 nucleotides: TGTGCCAGCGCCCTAACGGGAGTGGCCTACAATGAGCAGTTCTTC. Residues: CASALTGVAYNEQFF. This rearrangement joins TRBV7-9 to TRBJ2-1; possible D gene TRBD2, 6 bases. This CDR3 is 15 amino acids long. The germline V and J ends were trimmed by 8 bases and 2 bases, with 16 bases remaining between them. Germline V lookup: CDR1 SEHNR, CDR2 FQNEAQ (reference sequence).

This clonotype occurred many times. The chain joins TRBV3-1 to TRBJ2-2; D perhaps matches TRBD2 (6 bases). The CDR3 has 16 residues. Trimming took off 6 bases at V and 3 bases at J, with 17 bases between the two ends. CDR1 is LGHDT, CDR2 YNNKEL, per germline (reference sequence). CDR3 in amino acids: CASSRRDGYDTGELFF. The CDR3 DNA follows: TGTGCCAGCAGTCGGAGGGACGGCTACGACACCGGGGAGCTGTTTTTT. The entire variable domain, with the rest obtained from reference TRBV3-1 and TRBJ2-2, is as follows: DTAVSQTPKYLVTQMGNDKSIKCEQNLGHDTMYWYKQDSKKFLKIMFSYNNKELIINETVPNRFSPKSPDKAHLNLHINSLELGDSAVYFCASSRRDGYDTGELFFGEGSRLTVL.

Turning to this clonotype: A read error may produce the germline difference seen at one junction end. The chain couples TRBV28 to TRBJ2-2, with D possibly called TRBD1 or TRBD2 (5 bases each). The length of the CDR3 is 15 residues. Looked up from germline, CDR1 is MDHEN and CDR2 is SYDVKM. CDR3 nucleotides: TGTACCAGCAGCCCTAGGCGGTGGGGGACCGGGGAGCTGTTTTTT. This translates into CTSSPRRWGTGELFF.